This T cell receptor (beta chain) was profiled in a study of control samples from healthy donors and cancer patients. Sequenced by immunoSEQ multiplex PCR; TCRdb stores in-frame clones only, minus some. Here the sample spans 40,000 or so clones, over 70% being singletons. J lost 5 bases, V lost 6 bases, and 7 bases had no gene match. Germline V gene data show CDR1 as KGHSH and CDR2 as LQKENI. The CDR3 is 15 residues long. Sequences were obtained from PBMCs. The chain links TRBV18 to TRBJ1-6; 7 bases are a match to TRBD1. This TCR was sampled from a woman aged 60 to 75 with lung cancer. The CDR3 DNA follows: TGTGCCAGCTCGGGGGGGACAGTAAATAATTCACCCCTCCACTTT. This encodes CASSGGTVNNSPLHF.